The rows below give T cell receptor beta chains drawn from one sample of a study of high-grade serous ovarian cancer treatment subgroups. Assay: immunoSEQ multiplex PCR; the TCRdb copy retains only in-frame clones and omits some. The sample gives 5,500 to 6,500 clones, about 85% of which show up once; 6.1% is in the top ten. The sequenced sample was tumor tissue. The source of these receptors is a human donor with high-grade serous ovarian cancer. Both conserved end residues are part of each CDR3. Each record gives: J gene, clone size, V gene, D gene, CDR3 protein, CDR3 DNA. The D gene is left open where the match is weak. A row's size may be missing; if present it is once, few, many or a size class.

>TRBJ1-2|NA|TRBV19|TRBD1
CASRLQGGLRYTF
TGTGCCAGTAGACTACAGGGGGGCCTCAGATACACCTTC
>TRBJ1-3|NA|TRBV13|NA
CASQGRAGNTIYF
TGTGCCAGCCAAGGGAGGGCTGGAAACACCATATATTTT
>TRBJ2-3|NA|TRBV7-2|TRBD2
CASSLAARTSGGRKTDTQYF
TGTGCCAGCAGCTTAGCGGCCAGGACTAGCGGGGGCCGGAAAACAGATACGCAGTATTTT
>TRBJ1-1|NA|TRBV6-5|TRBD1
CASSFDRGPGTEAFF
TGTGCCAGCAGTTTTGACAGGGGGCCGGGCACTGAAGCTTTCTTT
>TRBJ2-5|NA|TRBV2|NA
CANSELAKKQETQYF
TGTGCCAATTCAGAGCTAGCAAAAAAACAAGAGACCCAGTACTTC
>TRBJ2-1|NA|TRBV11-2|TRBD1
CASSPRTGEGEQFF
TGTGCCAGCAGCCCCAGGACAGGGGAGGGTGAGCAGTTCTTC
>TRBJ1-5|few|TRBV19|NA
CASSMEGLSNQPQHF
TGTGCCAGTAGTATGGAGGGACTGAGCAATCAGCCCCAGCATTTT
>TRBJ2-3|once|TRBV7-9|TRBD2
CASSLSLAGTENTQYF
TGTGCCAGCAGCTTGAGCCTAGCGGGAACCGAAAATACGCAGTATTTT
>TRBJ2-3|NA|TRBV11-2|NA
CASSPTSRAQYF
TGTGCCAGCAGCCCCACTAGTCGCGCGCAGTATTTT
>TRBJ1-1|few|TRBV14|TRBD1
CASSQGTGMNTEAFF
TGTGCCAGCAGCCAAGGGACAGGGATGAACACTGAAGCTTTCTTT
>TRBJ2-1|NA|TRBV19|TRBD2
CASSIRGGALNEQFF
TGTGCCAGTAGTATTCGCGGGGGAGCGCTCAATGAGCAGTTCTTC
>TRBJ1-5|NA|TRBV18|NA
CASSPLMGADQPQHF
TGTGCCAGCTCACCGCTAATGGGGGCAGACCAGCCCCAGCATTTT
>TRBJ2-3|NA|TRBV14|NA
CASSRSVGLRTGYTQYF
TGTGCCAGCAGCCGTTCTGTGGGACTCCGTACGGGGTATACGCAGTATTTT
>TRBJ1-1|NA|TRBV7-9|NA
CASSFQRLTEAFF
TGTGCCAGCAGCTTCCAAAGACTGACTGAAGCTTTCTTT
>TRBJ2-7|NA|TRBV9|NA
CASSSREGEQYF
TGTGCCAGCAGCTCCCGCGAGGGTGAGCAGTACTTC
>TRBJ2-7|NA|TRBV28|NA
CASSQILGGLGEQYF
TGTGCCAGCAGTCAAATTCTGGGGGGCTTGGGCGAGCAGTACTTC
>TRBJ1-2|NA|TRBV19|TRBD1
CASNPTGEVYGYTF
TGTGCCAGTAACCCGACAGGGGAGGTCTATGGCTACACCTTC
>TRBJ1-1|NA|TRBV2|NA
CASTTGRGTEAFF
TGTGCCAGTACCACAGGCCGTGGGACTGAAGCTTTCTTT
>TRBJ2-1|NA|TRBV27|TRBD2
CASSSLSGGNYNEQFF
TGTGCCAGCAGTTCCCTAAGCGGGGGGAACTACAATGAGCAGTTCTTC
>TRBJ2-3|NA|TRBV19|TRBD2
CASSPGLAGNTDTQYF
TGTGCCAGTAGCCCAGGACTAGCGGGGAACACAGATACGCAGTATTTT
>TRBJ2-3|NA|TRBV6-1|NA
CASRTRGADTQYF
TGTGCCAGCCGGACTCGAGGGGCAGATACGCAGTATTTT
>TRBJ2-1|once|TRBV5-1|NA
CASRLDSFGEQFF
TGCGCCAGCAGATTGGATTCGTTTGGTGAGCAGTTCTTC
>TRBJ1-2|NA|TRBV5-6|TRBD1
CASSFRGPGGASRYGYTF
TGTGCCAGCAGCTTCCGGGGTCCAGGGGGCGCTTCTAGGTATGGCTACACCTTC
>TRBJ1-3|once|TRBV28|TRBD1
CASTSQGKGNTIYF
TGTGCCAGCACCTCACAGGGGAAAGGAAACACCATATATTTT
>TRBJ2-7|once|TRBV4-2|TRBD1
CASSEGQGSYEQYF
TGTGCCAGCAGCGAAGGACAGGGCTCCTACGAGCAGTACTTC
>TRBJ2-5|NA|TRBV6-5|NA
CASSFKETQYF
TGTGCCAGCAGTTTTAAGGAGACCCAGTACTTC
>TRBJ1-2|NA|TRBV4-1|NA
CASRGTSNYGYTF
TGCGCCAGCAGGGGGACTTCTAACTATGGCTACACCTTC
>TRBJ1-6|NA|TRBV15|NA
CATSRDQPHNSPLHF
TGTGCCACCAGCAGAGATCAGCCTCATAATTCACCCCTCCACTTT
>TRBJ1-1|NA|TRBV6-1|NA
CASSEFGEAFF
TGTGCCAGCAGTGAATTTGGGGAAGCTTTCTTT
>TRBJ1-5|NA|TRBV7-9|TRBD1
CASSPDRGPSNQPQHF
TGTGCCAGCAGCCCAGACAGGGGACCTAGCAATCAGCCCCAGCATTTT
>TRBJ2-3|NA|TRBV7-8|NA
CASSLLARASTDTQYF
TGTGCCAGCAGCTTACTGGCTCGGGCTAGCACAGATACGCAGTATTTT
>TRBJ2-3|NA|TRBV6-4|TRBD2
CASSDSSGGADTQYF
TGTGCCAGCAGTGACTCTAGCGGGGGGGCAGATACGCAGTATTTT
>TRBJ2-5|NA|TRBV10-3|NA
CAISESEEETQYF
TGTGCCATCAGTGAGTCCGAGGAAGAGACCCAGTACTTC
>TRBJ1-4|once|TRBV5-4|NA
CASSLESGVEKLFF
TGTGCCAGCAGCTTGGAGTCAGGGGTGGAAAAACTGTTTTTT
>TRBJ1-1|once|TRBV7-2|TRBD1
CASSDLGQGVPEAFF
TGTGCCAGCAGCGACCTGGGACAGGGTGTTCCTGAAGCTTTCTTT
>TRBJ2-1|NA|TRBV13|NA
CASSDPPSGWGNEQFF
TGTGCCAGCAGCGACCCCCCCAGTGGGTGGGGTAATGAGCAGTTCTTC
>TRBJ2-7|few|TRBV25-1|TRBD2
CASSSAGGHCSYEQYF
TGTGCCAGCTCCAGCGCGGGGGGTCACTGCTCCTACGAGCAGTACTTC
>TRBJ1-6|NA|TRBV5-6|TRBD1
CASSWGQGPLHF
TGTGCCAGCAGCTGGGGACAGGGACCCCTCCACTTT
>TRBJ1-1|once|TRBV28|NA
CASTRVNTEAFF
TGTGCCAGCACGAGGGTTAACACTGAAGCTTTCTTT
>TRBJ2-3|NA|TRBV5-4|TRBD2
CASSERGIDTQYF
TGTGCCAGCAGCGAGCGGGGGATAGATACGCAGTATTTT
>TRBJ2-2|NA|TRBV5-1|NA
CASSLGQTNTGELFF
TGCGCCAGCAGCTTGGGGCAGACGAACACCGGGGAGCTGTTTTTT
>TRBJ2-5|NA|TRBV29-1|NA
CSAAQGGWQETQYF
TGCAGCGCTGCTCAGGGCGGTTGGCAAGAGACCCAGTACTTC
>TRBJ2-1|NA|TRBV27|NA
CASSFLGAVRQFF
TGTGCCAGCAGTTTCCTTGGGGCGGTTAGGCAGTTCTTC
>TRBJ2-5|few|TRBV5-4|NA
CASSSSGTETQYF
TGTGCCAGCAGCTCTTCAGGGACAGAGACCCAGTACTTC
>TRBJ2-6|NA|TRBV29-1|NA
CSARQEGGANVLTF
TGCAGCGCCCGGCAGGAGGGGGGGGCCAACGTCCTGACTTTC
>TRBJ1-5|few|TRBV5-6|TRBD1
CASSPTGLQPQHF
TGTGCCAGCAGCCCGACAGGGCTACAGCCCCAGCATTTT
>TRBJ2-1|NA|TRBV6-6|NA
CASSYQHNEQFF
TGTGCCAGCAGTTACCAGCACAATGAGCAGTTCTTC
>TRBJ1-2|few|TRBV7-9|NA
CASSLISGDGYTF
TGTGCCAGCAGCTTAATTTCAGGGGATGGCTACACCTTC
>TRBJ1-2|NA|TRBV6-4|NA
CASSRGTGGNDGYTF
TGTGCCAGCAGTCGGGGCACGGGGGGTAATGATGGCTACACCTTC
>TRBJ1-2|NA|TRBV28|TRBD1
CASSFQGQGALNYGYTF
TGTGCCAGCAGTTTCCAAGGACAGGGGGCCCTTAACTATGGCTACACCTTC
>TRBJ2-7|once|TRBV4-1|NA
CASSQDLVKGSYEQYF
TGCGCCAGCAGCCAAGATTTAGTCAAGGGATCCTACGAGCAGTACTTC
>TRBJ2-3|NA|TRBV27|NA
CASSPGNTDTQYF
TGTGCCAGCAGTCCAGGGAACACAGATACGCAGTATTTT
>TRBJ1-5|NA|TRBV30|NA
CAWSRGEQPQHF
TGTGCCTGGAGTAGAGGGGAACAGCCCCAGCATTTT
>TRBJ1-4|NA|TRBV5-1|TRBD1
CASSFNTGGSEKLFF
TGCGCCAGCAGCTTTAATACAGGGGGAAGCGAAAAACTGTTTTTT